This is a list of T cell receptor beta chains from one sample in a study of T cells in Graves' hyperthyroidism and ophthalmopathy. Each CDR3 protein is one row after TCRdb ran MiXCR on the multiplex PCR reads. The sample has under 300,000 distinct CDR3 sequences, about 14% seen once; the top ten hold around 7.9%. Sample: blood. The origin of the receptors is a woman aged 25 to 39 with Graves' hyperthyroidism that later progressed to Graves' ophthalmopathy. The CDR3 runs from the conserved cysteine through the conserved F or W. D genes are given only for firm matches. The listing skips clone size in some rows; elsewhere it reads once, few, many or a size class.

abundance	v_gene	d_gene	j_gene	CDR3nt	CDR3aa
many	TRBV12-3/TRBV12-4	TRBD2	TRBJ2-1	TGTGCCAGCAGCCAGCGGGGTGGTGAGCAGTTCTTC	CASSQRGGEQFF
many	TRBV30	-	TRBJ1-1	TGTGCCTGGAGTGTCGGGGAGGGGACTGAAGCTTTCTTT	CAWSVGEGTEAFF
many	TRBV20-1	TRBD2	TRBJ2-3	TGCAGTCTTTTAACCCTTGGGGTAGCGGGAGTATCAGATACGCAGTATTTT	CSLLTLGVAGVSDTQYF
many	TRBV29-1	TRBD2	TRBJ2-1	TGCAGCGTTGTCGTTCCCGGGGGGGGCGATGAGCAGTTCTTC	CSVVVPGGGDEQFF
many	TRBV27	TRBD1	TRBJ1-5	TGTGCCAGCAGTGTGGACAGGGAGTTCAATCAGCCCCAGCATTTT	CASSVDREFNQPQHF
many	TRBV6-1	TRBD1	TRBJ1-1	TGTGCCAGCAGGACAGGGATTGGGATGAACACTGAAGCTTTCTTT	CASRTGIGMNTEAFF
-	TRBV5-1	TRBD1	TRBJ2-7	TGCGCCAGCAGCGGATCAACCGGGACAGGGGCCCACGAGCAGTACTTC	CASSGSTGTGAHEQYF
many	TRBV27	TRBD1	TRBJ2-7	TGTGCCAGCAGTTTATTAGGGGCGGGACAGGCAAGCTCCTACGAGCAGTACTTC	CASSLLGAGQASSYEQYF
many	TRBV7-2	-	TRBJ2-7	TGTGCCAGCAGCTTAGCGGGGGACGAGCAGTACTTC	CASSLAGDEQYF
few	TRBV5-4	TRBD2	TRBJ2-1	TGTGCCAGCAGCTTGCTTGGACTAGCGGCCTACAATGAGCAGTTCTTC	CASSLLGLAAYNEQFF
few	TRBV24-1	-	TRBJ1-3	TGTGCCACCAGTGATGCGTACAGGTTATCGGGCATATATTTT	CATSDAYRLSGIYF
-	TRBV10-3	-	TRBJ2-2	TGTGCCATCCGCGCCAAGGGGTCCGGGGAGCTGTTTTTT	CAIRAKGSGELFF
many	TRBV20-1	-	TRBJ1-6	TGCAGTGCTCGCAGGGATTCACCCCTCCACTTT	CSARRDSPLHF
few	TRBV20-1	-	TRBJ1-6	TGCAGTGCTAGAGATGGCGCGGGGGGAGGGGGATCACCCCTCCACTTT	CSARDGAGGGGSPLHF
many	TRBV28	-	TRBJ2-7	TGTGCCAGCAGTTTCGGGGGTACCCTATCCTACGAGCAGTACTTC	CASSFGGTLSYEQYF
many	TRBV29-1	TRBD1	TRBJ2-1	TGCAGCGTTAACCCAGGGGGCGTTCAATACAATGAGCAGTTCTTC	CSVNPGGVQYNEQFF
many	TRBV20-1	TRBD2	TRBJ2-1	TGCAGTGCTAGTTCCAGCGGGAGGGATTATGAGCAGTTCTTC	CSASSSGRDYEQFF
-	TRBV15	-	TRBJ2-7	TGTGCCACCAGCAGAGACAGGGGTAGTAAGGAGCAGTACTTC	CATSRDRGSKEQYF
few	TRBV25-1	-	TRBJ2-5	TGTGCCAGCAGTGCTGGGACCCAGTACTTC	CASSAGTQYF
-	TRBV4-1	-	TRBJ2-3	TGCGCCAGCAGCCAAGAAGGGTTTTGGACAGATACGCAGTATTTT	CASSQEGFWTDTQYF
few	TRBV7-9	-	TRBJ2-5	TGTGCCACCAGGAGGGGGCTGGAGACCCAGTACTTC	CATRRGLETQYF
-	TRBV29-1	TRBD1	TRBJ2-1	TGCAGCGTTGACGGTGTTCAGGGGGTGGACAATGAGCAGTTCTTC	CSVDGVQGVDNEQFF